This paragraph reports one T cell receptor beta chain. Its specificity is unknown. Total RNA input per TCR library was roughly 3,300 ng. TCRdb reprocessed the 5' RACE reads, with one entry per CDR3 protein and no DNA. This sample's table has roughly 330,000 distinct CDR3 sequences. CDR1 and CDR2 from the germline V gene are SQVTM and ANQGSEA. The CDR3 has 13 amino acids. This specimen comes from a study of monozygotic twins with inflammatory bowel disease. Study observations and caveats: Patients with IBD had less TCRbeta diversity (inverse Simpson) than their healthy co-twins. Fewer clonotypes were shared with others by IBD patients than by healthy twins, especially with disease activity. There were differing immunosuppressive treatments, which may have added variability to patient repertoires.

This chain joins TRBV29-1 and TRBJ1-5; no DNA is available, so the TRBD1 call from TCRdb remains unchecked. The clonotype was recovered from a human donor with ulcerative colitis or Crohn's disease, or a healthy co-twin of an affected twin (not recorded which). The sample comprised blood. The CDR3 protein is CSVGQGSNQPQHF.